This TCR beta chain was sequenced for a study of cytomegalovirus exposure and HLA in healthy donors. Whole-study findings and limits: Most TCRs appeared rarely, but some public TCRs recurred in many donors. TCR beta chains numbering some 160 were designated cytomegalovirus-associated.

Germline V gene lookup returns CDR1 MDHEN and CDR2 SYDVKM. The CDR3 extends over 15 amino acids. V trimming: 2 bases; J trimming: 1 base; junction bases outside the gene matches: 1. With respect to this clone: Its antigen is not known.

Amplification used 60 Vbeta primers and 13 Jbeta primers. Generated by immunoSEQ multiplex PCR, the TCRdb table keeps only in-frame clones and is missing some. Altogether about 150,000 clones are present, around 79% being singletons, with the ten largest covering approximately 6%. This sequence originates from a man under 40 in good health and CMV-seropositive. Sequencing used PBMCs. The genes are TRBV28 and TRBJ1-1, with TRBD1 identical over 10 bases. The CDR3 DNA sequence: TGTGCCAGCAGTTTAGGGACAGGGGAGAACACTGAAGCTTTCTTT. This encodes CASSLGTGENTEAFF.